This passage covers 8 T cell receptor beta chains from one sample sequenced in a study of blood T cell repertoires in COVID-19. This table comes from immunoSEQ multiplex PCR, and its TCRdb copy is limited to in-frame clones, with some not included. The sample records about 240,000 clones, 82% being singletons. Sequencing was carried out using peripheral blood. All receptors derive from a woman in her seventies with acute or convalescent COVID-19.

This clone has only one observation. V is TRBV18 and J is TRBJ2-5; possibly TRBD1 for D (5 bases). V was trimmed by 2 bases and J by 7 bases, leaving 11 bases between them. The germline V gene has CDR1 KGHSH and CDR2 LQKENI. The CDR3 spans 13 residues. The CDR3 loop reads CASSPVDQGTQYF. The CDR3 DNA sequence: TGTGCCAGCTCACCAGTGGACCAGGGGACCCAGTACTTC.

This chain joins TRBV27 and TRBJ1-6; 10 bases align to TRBD1. V was pared by 2 bases and J by 8 bases, with 6 bases of the junction left unmatched. This CDR3 has 16 amino acids. Germline lookup yields CDR1 MNHEY and CDR2 SMNVEV (reference sequence). In DNA form, the CDR3 reads TGTGCCAGCAGTTTAAGATGGGACAGGGGTCATTCACCCCTCCACTTT. Translation: CASSLRWDRGHSPLHF.

This rearrangement joins TRBV30 to TRBJ1-1; D perhaps matches TRBD1 (5 bases). Germline V gene sequence: CDR1 GTSNPN, CDR2 SVGIG (reference sequence). The CDR3 loop spans 11 amino acids. Trimming left V 5 bases short and J 1 base short, with 5 bases between. The CDR3 region has the DNA TGTGCCTGGGACAGGAACACTGAAGCTTTCTTT. Translated, it gives CAWDRNTEAFF.

The chain recombines TRBV5-1 with TRBJ2-3; 10 nucleotides line up with TRBD1. Germline values: CDR1 SGHRS, CDR2 YFSETQ. V lost 4 bases and J lost 1; bases outside the gene matches: 12. The CDR3 runs to 18 residues. CDR3 sequence reads: CASSLSSPGQGRTDTQYF. The CDR3, as DNA: TGCGCCAGCAGCCTGAGTTCGCCGGGACAGGGGCGCACAGATACGCAGTATTTT.

The rearrangement uses TRBV5-4 and TRBJ2-7; D possibly corresponds to TRBD2 (5 bases). Germline lookup yields CDR1 SGHNT and CDR2 YYREEE (reference sequence). The CDR3 has 13 amino acids. Trimming took off 6 bases at V and 3 bases at J, with 13 bases between the two ends. The CDR3 DNA reads as TGTGCCAGCACCGATATGGGAGTCTACGAGCAGTACTTC. Protein sequence: CASTDMGVYEQYF.

The CDR3 DNA reads as TGTGCCAGCAGCCTCCGGACCGGGAAATGGGATACGCAGTATTTT. It codes for CASSLRTGKWDTQYF. V usage is TRBV3-1 (or the pseudogene TRBV3-2) and J usage is TRBJ2-3, with D possibly being TRBD2 (5 bases). Germline-derived CDR1 and CDR2 are LGHDT and YNNKEL (reference sequence). The CDR3 is 15 residues long. Trimming pared 4 bases from V and 6 bases from J, leaving 17 bases between.

The genes are TRBV3-1 (or the pseudogene TRBV3-2) and TRBJ1-6; weak D call: TRBD1 (5 bases). This CDR3 region has 15 residues. The germline gives CDR1 LGHDT, CDR2 YNNKEL (reference sequence). Trimming removed 0 bases at V and 12 bases at J, with 15 bases between. The CDR3 DNA sequence: TGTGCCAGCAGCCAAGAAATCCTATGGGGGGGACCCCTCCACTTT. It is translated as CASSQEILWGGPLHF.

The chain carries TRBV6-5 and TRBJ1-3; TRBD1 might be the D (5 bases). CDR3 length: 14 amino acids. V lost 2 bases and J 4 bases, leaving 9 bases between the germline ends. Germline V gene sequence: CDR1 MNHEY, CDR2 SVGAGI. In DNA, the CDR3 is TGTGCCAGCAGTTACGGGGGGATAGGAAACACCATATATTTT. Its translation: CASSYGGIGNTIYF.